This TCR beta chain was sequenced during a study of blood T cell repertoires in COVID-19. Across the whole study: From the United States, Italy and Spain came samples of acute and convalescent COVID-19. PBMCs, B-cell-depleted T cells, or T cells were the source of the cDNA or gDNA that made up the material.

Original analysis: Amplification from reference gene primers served as the basis for estimated nucleated cell counts. TCRdb's copy holds only in-frame clones and misses some; the assay was immunoSEQ multiplex PCR. V, J and clone size were drawn from that table, and D and trimming were deduced from the DNA. This sample has over 65,000 clones, with around 86% found just once. The CDR3 extends over 14 amino acids. J lost 2 bases, V lost 4 bases, and 3 bases had no gene match. Germline CDR1 and CDR2: SQVTM and ANQGSEA. The sample consisted of peripheral blood. The J gene is TRBJ2-7, the V gene TRBV29-1, with 12 bases matching TRBD1. This TCR came from a human donor in a cohort sampled during active COVID-19. The CDR3 loop is CSVARDRGPYEQYF. The CDR3 nucleotides are TGCAGCGTTGCACGGGACAGGGGGCCCTACGAGCAGTACTTC.